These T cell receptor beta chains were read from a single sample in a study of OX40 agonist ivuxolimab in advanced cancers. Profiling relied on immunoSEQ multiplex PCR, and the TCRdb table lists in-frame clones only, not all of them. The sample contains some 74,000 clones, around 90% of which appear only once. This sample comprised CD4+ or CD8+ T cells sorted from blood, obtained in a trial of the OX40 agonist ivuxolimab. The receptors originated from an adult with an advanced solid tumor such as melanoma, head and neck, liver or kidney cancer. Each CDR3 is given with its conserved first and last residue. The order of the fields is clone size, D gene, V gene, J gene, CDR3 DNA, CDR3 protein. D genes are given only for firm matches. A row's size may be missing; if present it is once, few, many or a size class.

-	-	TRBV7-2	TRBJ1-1	TGTGCCAGCAGCCCCACGGTTCGCACTGAAGCTTTCTTT	CASSPTVRTEAFF
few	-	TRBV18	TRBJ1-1	TGTGCCAGCTCACCGGGGTTGGCGAACACTGAAGCTTTCTTT	CASSPGLANTEAFF
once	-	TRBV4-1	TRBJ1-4	TGCGCCAGCAGCCAAGGCCCCACCGGTGGGGAAAAACTGTTTTTT	CASSQGPTGGEKLFF
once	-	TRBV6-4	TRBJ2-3	TGTGCCAGCCGCGATTGGGGGGGCTCCACAGATACGCAGTATTTT	CASRDWGGSTDTQYF
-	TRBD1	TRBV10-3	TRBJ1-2	TGTGCCATCAGTGAGTCGGGGACAGCTTATGGCTACACCTTC	CAISESGTAYGYTF
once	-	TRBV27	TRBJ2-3	TGTGCCAGCAGTTTGACTGCTAGCGTAGATACGCAGTATTTT	CASSLTASVDTQYF
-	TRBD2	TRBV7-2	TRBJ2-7	TGTGCCAGCACCCATGCGGGCGGGAGTTACGAGCAGTACTTC	CASTHAGGSYEQYF
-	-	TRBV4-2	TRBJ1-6	TGTGCCAGCAGCCGTGATTTGAGACAGGTTAATTCACCCCTCCACTTT	CASSRDLRQVNSPLHF
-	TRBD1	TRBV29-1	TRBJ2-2	TGCAGCGTCGGACAGGGGGCCGGAGACACCGGGGAGCTGTTTTTT	CSVGQGAGDTGELFF
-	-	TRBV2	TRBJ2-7	TGTGCCAGCAGTGATTATGAGCAGTACTTC	CASSDYEQYF
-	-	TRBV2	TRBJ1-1	TGTGCCAGTCAGGACGGTAACACTGAAGCTTTCTTT	CASQDGNTEAFF
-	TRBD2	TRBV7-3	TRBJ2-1	TGTGCCAGCAGCTTTTCTAGCGGGGGGGCCTATGAGCAGTTCTTC	CASSFSSGGAYEQFF
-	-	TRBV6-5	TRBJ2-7	TGTGCCAGCAGTTCCGCACCCTTATCGTACTACGAGCAGTACTTC	CASSSAPLSYYEQYF
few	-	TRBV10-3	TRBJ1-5	TGTGCCATCAGTGAGTCAGGAAGCAATCAGCCCCAGCATTTT	CAISESGSNQPQHF